These 13 T cell receptor beta chains share one sample of origin, sequenced in a study of OX40 agonist ivuxolimab in advanced cancers. TCRdb's copy holds only in-frame clones and misses some; the assay was immunoSEQ multiplex PCR. The sample lists around 17,000 clones; around four fifths were seen once. Here the sequenced sample was CD4+ or CD8+ T cells sorted from blood, taken in a trial of the OX40 agonist ivuxolimab. All receptors come from an adult with an advanced solid tumor such as melanoma, head and neck, liver or kidney cancer.

The rearrangement uses TRBV7-3 and TRBJ2-6; no clear D. The CDR3 length is 18 residues. The V gene lost 3 bases and the J gene lost 5 bases, with 20 bases spanning the gap. Looked up from germline, CDR1 is SGHTA and CDR2 is FQGTGA. The chain's CDR3 is CASSFALRLQSRANVLTF. In DNA form, the CDR3 reads TGTGCCAGCAGCTTTGCGCTACGCTTACAAAGTCGGGCCAACGTCCTGACTTTC.

The genes are TRBV11-2 and TRBJ2-2; D may be TRBD2 (7 bases). Trimming removed 1 base at V and 1 base at J, with 10 bases between. The CDR3 covers 16 residues. Germline CDR1 and CDR2: SGHAT and FQNNGV. CDR3 sequence (DNA): TGTGCCAGCAGCTTAGGGGGGGGCCTGAACACCGGGGAGCTGTTTTTT. Translating it yields CASSLGGGLNTGELFF.

The genes are TRBV6-5 and TRBJ1-1, with D unclear. Between the trimmed V and J ends, which lost 7 bases and 8 bases, there was a span of 14 bases. The CDR3 covers 12 residues. CDR1 is MNHEY, CDR2 SVGAGI, per germline. CDR3 region: CASNRHGGEAFF. The CDR3 nucleotides are TGTGCCAGCAACCGACATGGAGGAGAAGCTTTCTTT.

V usage is TRBV5-4 and J usage is TRBJ1-1; D possibly corresponds to TRBD1 (5 bases). Germline CDR1 reads SGHNT; CDR2 reads YYREEE (reference sequence). V was cut by 0 bases and J by 8 bases, with 5 bases left in between. The CDR3 runs 11 residues. The CDR3 DNA sequence: TGTGCCAGCAGCTTGGGACAGGAAGCTTTCTTT. As protein: CASSLGQEAFF.

The chain links TRBV7-9 to TRBJ2-2, with D perhaps matching TRBD2 (5 bases). Trimming removed 6 bases at V and 8 bases at J, with 10 bases between. Germline CDR1 and CDR2: SEHNR and FQNEAQ (reference sequence). This CDR3 is built from 12 residues. Here the CDR3 reads CASRLLAGELFF. CDR3 sequence (DNA): TGTGCCAGCAGACTTTTAGCGGGGGAGCTGTTTTTT.

This chain links TRBV28 with TRBJ1-2, with D perhaps matching TRBD1 (5 bases). The length of the CDR3 is 15 residues. The germline gives CDR1 MDHEN, CDR2 SYDVKM. Trimming removed 2 bases at V and 1 base at J, with 11 bases between. The CDR3 is CASSLIGTLNYGYTF. CDR3 coding DNA: TGTGCCAGCAGTTTAATTGGGACTCTTAACTATGGCTACACCTTC.

The chain couples TRBV9 to TRBJ2-5, with TRBD2 identical over 14 bases. Germline assignment: CDR1 SGDLS and CDR2 YYNGEE. The CDR3 consists of 17 residues. V dropped 4 bases and J dropped 5; count of bases not matched to a gene: 10. The CDR3: CASSNPGTSGGGETQYF. CDR3 DNA: TGTGCCAGCAGCAACCCCGGGACTAGCGGGGGAGGGGAGACCCAGTACTTC.

This chain connects TRBV9 to TRBJ2-1, with D perhaps matching TRBD1 or TRBD2 (5 bases each). Germline lookup yields CDR1 SGDLS and CDR2 YYNGEE. There are 15 residues in the CDR3. Trimming left V 2 bases short and J 4 bases short, with 13 bases between. CDR3 sequence (DNA): TGTGCCAGCAGCGTTGGGGACGGGTCATACAATGAGCAGTTCTTC. This sequence encodes CASSVGDGSYNEQFF.

The V call is TRBV4-2, the J call TRBJ1-4, with TRBD1 identical over 9 bases. Unmatched junction bases numbered 13, after V lost 5 bases and J lost 6 bases. The CDR3 loop spans 17 amino acids. Germline values: CDR1 LGHNA, CDR2 YNFKEQ. This CDR3 reads CASSLVQGDRVDEKLFF. The DNA of the CDR3 is TGTGCCAGCAGCTTGGTGCAGGGGGACAGGGTTGATGAAAAACTGTTTTTT.

This clone occurred once. The V and J genes are TRBV27 and TRBJ2-1; 10 bases are shared with TRBD2. The junction had 4 bases not matched to a gene; V was cut back by 4 bases and J by 4 bases. Germline V gene data show CDR1 as MNHEY and CDR2 as SMNVEV (reference sequence). The CDR3 extends over 15 amino acids. CDR3 bases: TGTGCCAGCAGTTGGGCTAGCGGGGGATACAATGAGCAGTTCTTC. Translated: CASSWASGGYNEQFF.

The chain joins TRBV7-6 to TRBJ2-5; no reliable D call. Germline V gene data show CDR1 as SGHVS and CDR2 as FNYEAQ. The ends were cut back, 5 bases at V and 3 bases at J, with 16 bases in the middle. The CDR3 runs 15 residues. CDR3 coding DNA: TGTGCCAGCAGCCTCTTTTCGCGGCAGGAAGAGACCCAGTACTTC. The encoded protein is CASSLFSRQEETQYF.

This clone turned up a few times. V is TRBV5-4 and J is TRBJ2-7; D possibly matches TRBD1 or TRBD2 (5 bases each). The germline V gene has CDR1 SGHNT and CDR2 YYREEE (reference sequence). V dropped 3 bases and J dropped 0 bases, with 7 bases sitting between them. This CDR3 is 13 amino acids long. CDR3 coding DNA: TGTGCCAGCAGCTGGGACGGCTCCTACGAGCAGTACTTC. Translating it yields CASSWDGSYEQYF.

The rearrangement links TRBV9 to TRBJ2-3; 11 bases are a match to TRBD2. Trimming cost V 5 bases and J 3 bases; bases outside gene matches: 5. CDR1 is SGDLS, CDR2 YYNGEE, per germline. CDR3 length equals 15 residues. The chain's CDR3 is CASSPSGGTTDTQYF. The DNA of the CDR3 is TGTGCCAGCAGTCCTAGCGGGGGGACGACAGATACGCAGTATTTT.